This entry concerns a single TCR beta chain. Its target is not known. This CDR3 has 15 residues. Germline loops: CDR1 LGHNA, CDR2 YNFKEQ. J lost 4 bases, V lost 0 bases, and 3 bases had no gene match. These data belong to a study of T-cell reconstitution after alpha-beta-depleted transplantation in children. A TCRbeta library incorporating unique molecular identifiers was prepared. TCRdb fed the PCR reads into MiXCR, producing one record per CDR3 protein. The sample lists approximately 1,000,000 distinct CDR3 sequences, about 26% seen once, with about 28% in the top ten. Notes on the study in general: Once a year had passed after transplant, T-cell counts and diversity came mostly from newly produced T cells. After transplant, at about two months, alpha-beta T cells were reportedly derived from several hundred expanded graft clones. From surviving recipient T cells and thymic progenitors came the high day-60 TCRbeta diversity observed in some patients.

This receptor was obtained from a boy under two years old who had a stem cell transplant for SCID, so the T cells may come from the graft donor. This chain uses TRBV4-2 with TRBJ1-2; 9 nucleotides agree with TRBD1. Sequencing used PBMCs, mostly from graft donor cells, obtained 360 days after TCRalphabeta/CD19-depleted stem cell transplant. The DNA of the CDR3 is TGTGCCAGCAGCCAAGACGGACAGGGGAGCTATGGCTACACCTTC. Encoded protein: CASSQDGQGSYGYTF.